This T cell receptor (beta chain) was retrieved from a study of blood T cell repertoires in COVID-19. Turning to the study itself: COVID-19 samples, acute and convalescent, were from the United States, Italy and Spain. PBMCs, B-cell-depleted T cells, or T cells were the source of the cDNA or gDNA that made up the material.

The germline V and J ends were trimmed by 2 bases and 4 bases, with 10 bases remaining between them. Germline values: CDR1 MDHEN, CDR2 SYDVKM. The CDR3 covers 14 residues. Original processing notes: By means of reference gene primer amplification, nucleated cell counts were estimated. Here immunoSEQ multiplex PCR was the method, and the copy in TCRdb shows in-frame clones only, minus some. V, J and clone size derive from that table, while D and trimming were established from the DNA sequence. The sample includes 300,000 to 400,000 clones, approximately 87% of them seen just once. Sequenced input: peripheral blood. This chain links TRBV28 with TRBJ2-3; a possible D gene is TRBD2 (7 bases). The sequence was obtained from a woman between 50 and 59 years old with active or convalescent COVID-19. The CDR3 protein is CASSLTGGADTQYF. DNA of the CDR3: TGTGCCAGCAGTTTAACGGGGGGCGCAGATACGCAGTATTTT.